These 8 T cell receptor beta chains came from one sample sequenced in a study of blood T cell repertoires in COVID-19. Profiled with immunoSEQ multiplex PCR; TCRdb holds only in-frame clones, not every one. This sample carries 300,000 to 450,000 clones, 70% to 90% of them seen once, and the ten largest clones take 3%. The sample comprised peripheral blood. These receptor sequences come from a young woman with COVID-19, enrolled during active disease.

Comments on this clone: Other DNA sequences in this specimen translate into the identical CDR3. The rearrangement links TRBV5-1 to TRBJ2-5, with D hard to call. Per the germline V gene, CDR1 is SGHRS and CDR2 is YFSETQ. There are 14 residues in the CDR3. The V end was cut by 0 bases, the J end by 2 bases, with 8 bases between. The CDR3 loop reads CASSLGGSQETQYF. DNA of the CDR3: TGCGCCAGCAGCTTGGGCGGCAGTCAAGAGACCCAGTACTTC.

Written as DNA, the CDR3 is TGTGCCAGCAGTTACGGAGGACAGGGAAACTATGGCTACACCTTC. Its translation: CASSYGGQGNYGYTF. The chain combines TRBV6-2 or TRBV6-3 with TRBJ1-2, with 8 bases that match TRBD1. The V and J ends lost 2 bases and 2 bases, in that order; junction bases with no gene match: 4. The CDR3 consists of 15 residues. The V gene's germline CDR1 is MNHEY and CDR2 SVGEGT.

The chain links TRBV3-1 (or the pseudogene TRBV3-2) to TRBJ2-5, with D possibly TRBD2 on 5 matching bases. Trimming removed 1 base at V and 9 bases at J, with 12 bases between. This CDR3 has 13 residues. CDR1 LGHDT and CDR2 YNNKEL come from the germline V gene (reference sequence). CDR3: CASSQVGVDAQYF. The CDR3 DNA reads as TGTGCCAGCAGCCAAGTCGGGGTTGACGCCCAGTACTTC.

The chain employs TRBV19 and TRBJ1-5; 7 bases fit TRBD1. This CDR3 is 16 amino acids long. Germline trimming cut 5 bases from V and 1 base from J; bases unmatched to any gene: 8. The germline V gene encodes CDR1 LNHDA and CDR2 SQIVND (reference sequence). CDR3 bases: TGTGCCAGTAGTCCCAAGACAGGGTGGAGCAATCAGCCCCAGCATTTT. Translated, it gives CASSPKTGWSNQPQHF.

The CDR3 DNA is TGTGCCAGCAGCTCCAAAACTATTGATAATTCACCCCTCCACTTT. The encoded protein is CASSSKTIDNSPLHF. The chain employs TRBV5-6 and TRBJ1-6; no clear D. The CDR3 consists of 15 residues. CDR1 is SGHDT and CDR2 is YYEEEE in the germline V gene. V was shortened by 3 bases and J by 5 bases, with 12 bases between the two germline ends.

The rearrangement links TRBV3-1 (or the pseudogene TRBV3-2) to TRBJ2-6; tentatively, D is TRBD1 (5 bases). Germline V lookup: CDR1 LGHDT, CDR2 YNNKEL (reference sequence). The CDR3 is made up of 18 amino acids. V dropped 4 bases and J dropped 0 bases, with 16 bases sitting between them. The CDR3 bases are TGTGCCAGCAGCCGCCTCGGAAGGGGATCCTCTGGGGCCAACGTCCTGACTTTC. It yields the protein CASSRLGRGSSGANVLTF.

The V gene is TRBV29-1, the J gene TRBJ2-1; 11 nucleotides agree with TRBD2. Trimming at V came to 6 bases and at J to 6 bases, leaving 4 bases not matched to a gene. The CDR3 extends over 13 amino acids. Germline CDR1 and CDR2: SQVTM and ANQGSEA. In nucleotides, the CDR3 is TGCAGCGTCGGGACTAGCGGTAGCAATGAGCAGTTCTTC. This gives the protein CSVGTSGSNEQFF.

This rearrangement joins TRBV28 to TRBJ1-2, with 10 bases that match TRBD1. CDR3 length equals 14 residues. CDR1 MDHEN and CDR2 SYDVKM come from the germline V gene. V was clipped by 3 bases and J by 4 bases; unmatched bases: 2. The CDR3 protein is CASSLGQGSYGYTF. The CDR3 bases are TGTGCCAGCAGTTTGGGACAGGGGAGCTATGGCTACACCTTC.